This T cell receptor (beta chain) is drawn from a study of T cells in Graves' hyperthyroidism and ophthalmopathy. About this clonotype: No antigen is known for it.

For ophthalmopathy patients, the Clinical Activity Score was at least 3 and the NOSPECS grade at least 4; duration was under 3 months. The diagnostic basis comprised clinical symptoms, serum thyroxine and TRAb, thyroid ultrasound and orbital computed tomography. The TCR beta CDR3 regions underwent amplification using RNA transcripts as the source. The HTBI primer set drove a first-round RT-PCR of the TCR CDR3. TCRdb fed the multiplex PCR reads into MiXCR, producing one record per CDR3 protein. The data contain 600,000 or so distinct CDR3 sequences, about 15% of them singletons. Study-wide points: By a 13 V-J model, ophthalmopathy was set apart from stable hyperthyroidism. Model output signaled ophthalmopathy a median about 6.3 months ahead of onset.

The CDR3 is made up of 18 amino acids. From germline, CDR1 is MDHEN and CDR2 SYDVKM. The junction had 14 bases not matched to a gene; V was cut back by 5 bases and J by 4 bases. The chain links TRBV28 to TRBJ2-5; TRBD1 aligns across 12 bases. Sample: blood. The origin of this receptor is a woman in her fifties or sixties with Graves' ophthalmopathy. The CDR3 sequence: CASSPPGQGAGNGETQYF. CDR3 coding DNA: TGTGCCAGCAGTCCTCCGGGACAGGGGGCGGGAAATGGAGAGACCCAGTACTTC.